A single sample is the source of the 2 T cell receptor beta chains below, sequenced in a study of T cell clonality in common variable immunodeficiency. Using immunoSEQ multiplex PCR, the repertoire was profiled, and TCRdb retains in-frame clones only, with some absent. This table holds tens of thousands of clones with no singletons; the top ten claim approximately 2.2%. The sequencing input was peripheral blood mononuclear cells. These receptor sequences come from a person aged 18 to 75 in good health.

This clone was picked up many times. The DNA ends 3 residues before the CDR3 does, and the rest of the CDR3 is filled in from the germline J gene. J is TRBJ2-3 and V is TRBV12-3 or TRBV12-4; D possibly corresponds to TRBD2 (6 bases). The length of the CDR3 is 17 residues. Trimming removed 6 bases from V and 0 bases from J, with 19 bases in between. The CDR3 bases that were read are TGTGCCAGCAGCCCCAGCCGAGGAGCGGGCAGCACAGATACG. Residues: CASSPSRGAGSTDT. The entire CDR3 protein is CASSPSRGAGSTDTQYF.

The table lists this clone with many counts. The CDR3 is cut off 3 residues early in the read; its end comes from the germline J gene. The chain joins TRBV12-3 or TRBV12-4 to TRBJ2-3; TRBD2 matches at 10 bases. V was clipped by 7 bases and J by 4 bases; unmatched bases: 5. The CDR3 has 14 residues. The CDR3 loop is CASTTLAGADTQYF. CDR3 DNA, as far as it was read: TGTGCCAGCACCACCCTAGCGGGAGCAGATACG.